Listed here is a single T cell receptor beta chain. The antigen is unknown. The data originate from a study of T cell responses to AZD1222 COVID-19 vaccine. Study-level information: Second-dose recipients at about 4 or about 12 weeks were treated as one pooled group.

Here immunoSEQ multiplex PCR was the method, and the copy in TCRdb shows in-frame clones only, minus some. The sample records fewer than 150,000 clones, 80% to 95% being singletons. V lost 4 bases to trimming and J lost 3 bases, with 17 bases between them. The germline gives CDR1 SGHRS, CDR2 YFSETQ. The CDR3 is 16 amino acids. Findings and caveats of the study: Just five to seven AZD1222 recipients tested seropositive at baseline. Across the whole spike, CD4 TCRs peaked at regions 160-218 and 743-854.

The specimen comprised peripheral blood, sampled on day 0 of AZD1222 vaccination. The source is an adult in good health. The chain carries TRBV5-1 and TRBJ2-1, with TRBD2 as a possible D gene (6 bases). The CDR3 region is CASSPGTGSFYNEQFF. The DNA for the CDR3 is TGCGCCAGCAGCCCAGGAACCGGGAGTTTCTACAATGAGCAGTTCTTC.